The clone carrying this T cell receptor beta chain was found many times. A junction end diverges from the germline sequence, so it may reflect a read error. Preparing the TCRbeta library involved the use of unique molecular identifiers. TCRdb re-called the PCR reads with MiXCR, one entry per CDR3 protein. Counted here are about 640,000 distinct CDR3 sequences, approximately 17% occurring once; the ten biggest clones make up 0.8% to 1.1%. These data originate in a study of T-cell reconstitution after alpha-beta-depleted transplantation in children. The CDR3 sequence is 12 residues long. The rearrangement links TRBV12-3 or TRBV12-4 to TRBJ2-3; D perhaps matches TRBD1 (6 bases). The specimen was PBMCs from the stem cell graft donor, collected from the stem cell graft. The origin of this receptor is a human donor who donated a stem cell graft to a child with acute myeloid leukemia. In DNA, the CDR3 is TGTGCCAGCACCCAAGAACAGGGTTCGACCGTTTTT. Residues: CASTQEQGSTVF.